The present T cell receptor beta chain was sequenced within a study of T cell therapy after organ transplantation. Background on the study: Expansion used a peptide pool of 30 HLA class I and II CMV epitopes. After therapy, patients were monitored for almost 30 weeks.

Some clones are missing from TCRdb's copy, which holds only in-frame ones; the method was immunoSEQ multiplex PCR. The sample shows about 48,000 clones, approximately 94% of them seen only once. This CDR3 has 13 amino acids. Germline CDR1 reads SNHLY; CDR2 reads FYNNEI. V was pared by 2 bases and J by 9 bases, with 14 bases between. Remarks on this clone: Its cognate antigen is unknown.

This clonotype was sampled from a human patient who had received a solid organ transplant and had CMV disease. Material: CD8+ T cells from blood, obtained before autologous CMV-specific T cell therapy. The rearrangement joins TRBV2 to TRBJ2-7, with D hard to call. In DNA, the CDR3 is TGTGCCAGCAGTGAACCGGACCCCCTAGGGCAGTACTTC. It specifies CASSEPDPLGQYF. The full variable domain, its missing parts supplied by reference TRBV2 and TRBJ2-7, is EPEVTQTPSHQVTQMGQEVILRCVPISNHLYFYWYRQILGQKVEFLVSFYNNEISEKSEIFDDQFSVERPDGSNFTLKIRSTKLEDSAMYFCASSEPDPLGQYFGPGTRLTVT.